This record covers a single T cell receptor beta chain. This clonotype was counted many times. Its antigen target is currently unknown. Per-base quality was not reported, and no clone a single base away is much larger than it. The sample comes from a study of regulatory T cells in long-lasting Graves disease (dated by TCRdb to about 2021). Describing the broader study: Newly diagnosed Graves' disease patients had taken antithyroid drugs for less than 3 months. Patients with persistent Graves' disease were compared with patients with newly diagnosed Graves' disease using TCR sequencing and RNA sequencing of peripheral blood. The study was conducted in China and was registered as a clinical trial. TCR sequencing covered roughly 13 persistent and 20 newly diagnosed Graves' disease patients, around 33 samples in total.

The library was made by multiplex PCR. TCRdb shows the sequencer as Illumina HiSeq 4000. iRepertoire HTBI primers and Arm-PCR amplification of CDR3 regions were used to construct TCR beta libraries. Before sequencing, the PCR products went through gel purification. Turning to the authors' computational methods: Gene usage analysis of CDR3 amino acid clonotypes used the approximately 62 TRBV and some 15 TRBJ segments found across samples. COPE and FqMerger were used to merge the filtered high-quality paired reads into contigs. BLAST was used to align contigs to IMGT TRBV, TRBD and TRBJ reference genes, with CDR3 defined following IMGT. Any clonotype with a frequency above 0.1% was classified as a highly expanded clone. Shannon entropy was used to measure repertoire diversity, and the Gini coefficient was used to measure V-J evenness. A clonotype was considered public if more than one individual shared it. In-frame beta chains were kept once TCRdb had trimmed the public reads at Q25 with fastp and called clones with MiXCR. Rows matching on CDR3 protein sequence are summarized as one entry with the most common DNA and genes. TCRdb's processing, not the authors', yielded these V and J calls. The sample includes 400,000 to 500,000 distinct CDR3 sequences, with about 15% observed a single time. The ten most abundant clones make up roughly a sixth of the sample.

The time point tag for this specimen amounts to: newly diagnosed GD, antithyroid drugs for less than 3 months. For both TCR sequencing and RNA sequencing, RNA was extracted from PBMCs using TRIzol. Graves' disease was diagnosed according to American Thyroid Association guidelines. Patients were recruited from an endocrinology department in Xi'an, China. Each patient gave 7 to 9.5 milliliters of peripheral blood, collected in an EDTA anticoagulant tube. PBMCs were isolated by Ficoll Paque Plus density gradient separation without further T cell sorting. RNA quality was checked with an Agilent 2100 Bioanalyzer and agarose gel, and concentration with a NanoDrop 2000. At the junction V is shortened by 5 bases and J by 9 bases; bases outside the gene matches: 4. The CDR3 spans 13 residues, from the cysteine through the phenylalanine. Only the CDR3 region is kept as DNA, spanning 39 bases read in frame from base 1. Via the germline V gene (reference sequence), CDR1 is DFQATT and CDR2 SNEGSKA.

Broader findings and caveats from the paper: Only the TCR beta chain was sequenced and analyzed. TRBV28, TRBJ1-2 and TRBJ2-5 were preferentially used in persistent disease, while TRBV20-1 and TRBJ2-1 were favored in newly diagnosed disease. Patients with persistent disease shared more public clonotypes (about 2,700) than newly diagnosed patients did (about 970). Peripheral blood alone was examined, since thyroid tissue, which constituted the primary lesion, could not be accessed. The authors acknowledged the small sample size as a limitation that may reduce accuracy. Compared with newly diagnosed patients, patients with persistent Graves' disease had lower TCR Shannon entropy and fewer highly expanded clones, which suggests clonal expansion.

This sample was shared with a second study, whose subject was T cells in Graves' hyperthyroidism and ophthalmopathy. Drawing on the second study: A patient counted as having stable Graves' hyperthyroidism if no progression to ophthalmopathy occurred over 18 months of follow-up. The hyperthyroidism patients were between 18 and 65 years old and newly diagnosed, with a disease duration of less than 2 months. Exclusion was applied to patients with uncontrolled infections, other autoimmune diseases, pregnancy or lactation. Clinical symptoms, serum thyroxine and TRAb, thyroid ultrasound, and orbital computed tomography formed the basis for the diagnoses. The first round of RT-PCR for the TCR CDR3 was performed with the HTBI primer set and the Qiagen OneStep RT-PCR kit. Most expanded thyroid clonotypes (frequency above 0.001) were also found in blood, which suggests that blood repertoires may mirror thyroid immune responses. A model built on a 13 V-J signature distinguished ophthalmopathy from stable hyperthyroidism, reaching 85% to 90% sensitivity and under 84% specificity in cross-validation and 80%/75% in testing. In validation, progression to ophthalmopathy was predicted by the model with nearly 71% sensitivity and around 75% specificity, a median of around 5.9 months before onset. A discovery cohort of about 100 patients, approximately 45 with Graves' ophthalmopathy and 55 to 65 with stable Graves' hyperthyroidism, was used to find distinguishing TCR V-J signatures. Prospective prediction of ophthalmopathy was tested in an independent validation cohort of 18 hyperthyroidism patients and 15 to 17 patients who later progressed to ophthalmopathy. The roughly 94 discovery patients were randomly divided into training and test sets at a 7:3 ratio. In addition, the study compared T-cell repertoires in thyroid tissue and in blood from about 6 Graves' hyperthyroidism patients. Following sampling, methimazole starting at 30 mg daily was given to hyperthyroidism patients, and high-dose intravenous methylprednisolone was given to ophthalmopathy patients. Libraries were constructed in a second round of multiplex PCR, after which size selection and purification were carried out. Paired-end sequencing of the libraries was performed with 100 bp reads on an Illumina HiSeq2000. Raw data were processed with SOAPnuke, discarding reads with adapters, uncalled bases, mean Phred below 15, or no exact constant-primer or identifier match. COPE v1.2.5 was used to merge high-quality paired reads, and clonotypes were defined as unique nucleotide sequences. Clonotypes were aligned to IMGT TRBV, TRBD and TRBJ reference segments using MiTCR v1.1. Analysis was restricted to V-J combinations with a frequency above 0.0001, which covered roughly 99% of repertoires. A TCS score was defined as the ratio between F50 (clonal expansion) and ExV (chaos), using BLOSUM62-based TCRdist between CDR3 peptides within each V-J. Welch's t-statistics and random forest reduced approximately 520 V-J features to under 15, which were used in a naive Bayes classifier (R e1071). No statistical method was used to fix the sample size in advance, and group allocation was not hidden from the investigators. The paper describes TCR Vbeta CDR3 sequencing of 135 peripheral blood samples, made up of some 42 ophthalmopathy patients, roughly 72 hyperthyroidism patients and 17 progressor patients.

The chain employs TRBV20-1 and TRBJ2-1, and 13 bases in between align with TRBD2. Material: peripheral blood mononuclear cells (PBMCs), obtained at new diagnosis, from a patient treated with antithyroid drugs. The receptor was isolated from a woman in her twenties or thirties with Graves disease. Donor details come from another sample of the same person, matched by shared clones. CDR3 protein: CSAPGTSGTEQFF. The nucleotide sequence reads as follows: TGCAGTGCTCCCGGGACTAGCGGGACTGAGCAGTTCTTC.